This TCR beta chain is from a study of PD-1 blockade in classical Hodgkin lymphoma. The study, taken as a whole, reports: Newly diagnosed patients reportedly had lower baseline TCR diversity than healthy donors.

TCRdb keeps only in-frame clones here, not all; method: immunoSEQ multiplex PCR. The sample gives about 24,000 clones, under 90% of which show up once; 6.2% is in the top ten. This clone has a single count. Its antigen is currently unknown. Time point: cycle 4 day 1 (C4D1), after less than 7 weeks of nivolumab. After autologous stem cell transplantation all patients relapsed, and prior brentuximab vedotin exposure differed between cohorts. Classification of best responses gave complete response, partial response or progressive disease. CDR1 is SGHNT and CDR2 is YYREEE in the germline V gene (reference sequence). CDR3 length: 13 amino acids. V dropped 4 bases and J dropped 4 bases, with 11 bases sitting between them.

The receptor's source is a human donor with classical Hodgkin lymphoma. The V gene is TRBV5-4, the J gene TRBJ1-2, with D unresolved. Sample: peripheral blood mononuclear cells (PBMCs), taken before the fourth cycle of nivolumab. CDR3 loop: CASSESGIYGYTF. Here the CDR3 DNA reads TGTGCCAGCAGCGAGTCCGGGATCTATGGCTACACCTTC.